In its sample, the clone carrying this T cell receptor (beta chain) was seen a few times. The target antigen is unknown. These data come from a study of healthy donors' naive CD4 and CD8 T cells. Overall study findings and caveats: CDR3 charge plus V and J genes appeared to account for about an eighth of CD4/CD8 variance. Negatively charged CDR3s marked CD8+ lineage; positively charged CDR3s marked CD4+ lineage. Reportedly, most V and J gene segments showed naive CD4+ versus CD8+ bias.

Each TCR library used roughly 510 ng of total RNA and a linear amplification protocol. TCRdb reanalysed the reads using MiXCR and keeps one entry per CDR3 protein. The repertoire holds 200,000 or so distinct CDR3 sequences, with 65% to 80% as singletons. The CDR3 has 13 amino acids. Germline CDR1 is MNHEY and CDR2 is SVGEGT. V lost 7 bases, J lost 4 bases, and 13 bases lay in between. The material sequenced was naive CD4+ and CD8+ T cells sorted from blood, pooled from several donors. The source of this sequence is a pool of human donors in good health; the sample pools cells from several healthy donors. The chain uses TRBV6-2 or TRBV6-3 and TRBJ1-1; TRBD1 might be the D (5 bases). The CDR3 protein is CASTAGGSTEAFF. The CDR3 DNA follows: TGTGCCAGCACGGCTGGGGGATCCACTGAAGCTTTCTTT.